These T cell receptor beta chains were read from a single sample in a study of T cells in localized non-small cell lung cancer. Clones were sequenced by immunoSEQ multiplex PCR, and TCRdb holds only the in-frame ones, with some missing. The sample lists fewer than 45,000 clones, 82% occurring once. The input for sequencing was peripheral blood, taken before any cancer treatment. All receptors derive from a male donor older than 55 with stage III squamous cell lung carcinoma. Each CDR3 is given with its conserved first and last residue. Each record gives: D gene, clone size, J gene, V gene, CDR3 DNA, CDR3 protein. D genes are given only for firm matches. Clone size appears in some rows only: once, few, many, or a class for an expanded clone.

TRBD1 - TRBJ2-1 TRBV7-2 TGTGCCAGCAGCTCCCCTGGACAGGGTTTCGGCAATGAGCAGTTCTTC CASSSPGQGFGNEQFF
- - TRBJ2-5 TRBV19 TGTGCCAGTAGTCCCCTAGGGGAAGTCTGGGAGACCCAGTACTTC CASSPLGEVWETQYF
TRBD2 - TRBJ2-3 TRBV15 TGTGCCACCAGCAGAGAAGATGCGGGGAGGGGAACAGATACGCAGTATTTT CATSREDAGRGTDTQYF
TRBD2 - TRBJ2-1 TRBV6-1 TGTGCCAGCAGTGAGGCGGGAGTAGCCTACAATGAGCAGTTCTTC CASSEAGVAYNEQFF
- - TRBJ2-5 TRBV5-1 TGCGCCAGCAGCTTGGCCCTCACTCAAGAGACCCAGTACTTC CASSLALTQETQYF
TRBD1 - TRBJ1-3 TRBV29-1 TGCAGCGTTGAAGGGCAGGGGGGCTCTGGAAACACCATATATTTT CSVEGQGGSGNTIYF
- - TRBJ1-1 TRBV18 TGTGCCAGCTCCTCCACCCGGGGCGATGGGACTGAAGCTTTCTTT CASSSTRGDGTEAFF
- once TRBJ2-5 TRBV7-9 TGTGCCAGCAGCCCACCATCGGGGACCCAGTACTTC CASSPPSGTQYF
- - TRBJ1-2 TRBV19 TGTGCCAGTCAAACCCTCTATCCACATGGCTACACCTTC CASQTLYPHGYTF
TRBD2 once TRBJ2-2 TRBV9 TGTGCCAGCAGCGTGACTAGCGGGATCACCGGGGAGCTGTTTTTT CASSVTSGITGELFF
- - TRBJ1-2 TRBV7-9 TGTGCCAGCAGCTTAATACAGACCAACTATGGCTACACCTTC CASSLIQTNYGYTF
TRBD1 - TRBJ2-5 TRBV11-2 TGTGCCAGCAGCCCAGGGACAGGGTATTCGGAGACCCAGTACTTC CASSPGTGYSETQYF
TRBD2 - TRBJ2-1 TRBV5-5 TGTGCCAGCAGCTTAGTTGATAGCGGGAACAATGAGCAGTTCTTC CASSLVDSGNNEQFF
TRBD2 - TRBJ2-1 TRBV6-4 TGTGCCAGCAGTGACGGACTAGCGGGCTACAATGAGCAGTTCTTC CASSDGLAGYNEQFF
- - TRBJ1-3 TRBV7-2 TGTGCCAGCAGCGGCTCTGGAAACACCATATATTTT CASSGSGNTIYF
- - TRBJ1-5 TRBV19 TGTGCCAGTAGTCGACAGCTCAATCAGCCCCAGCATTTT CASSRQLNQPQHF
- few TRBJ2-7 TRBV19 TGTGCCAGTAGTCCCGACGGACTCGGGTGGGAGCAGTACTTC CASSPDGLGWEQYF
- - TRBJ1-5 TRBV5-1 TGCGCCAGCAGCGTCGATGGCCAGCCCCAGCATTTT CASSVDGQPQHF
TRBD1 - TRBJ2-7 TRBV5-6 TGTGCCAGCAGCTTACGCACTGCGGGTTTGGGGACAGACCCCTACGAGCAGTACTTC CASSLRTAGLGTDPYEQYF
- - TRBJ1-5 TRBV30 TGTGCCTGGAATATTGGACTTTTGAATCAGCCCCAGCATTTT CAWNIGLLNQPQHF
- - TRBJ2-7 TRBV21-1 TGTGCCAGCAGCAAAGAACAGGGGGTGTCCTACGAGCAGTACTTC CASSKEQGVSYEQYF
- - TRBJ1-5 TRBV6-5 TGTGCCAGCAGACAGGGCATCGGCCAGCCCCAGCATTTT CASRQGIGQPQHF
- - TRBJ1-1 TRBV11-2 TGTGCCAGCAGCTCAAGACGGGTTTCCAGGGCTGAAGCTTTCTTT CASSSRRVSRAEAFF
- - TRBJ2-1 TRBV7-9 TGTGCCAGCAGCTATCCAACAGGACGGGGGAGGAATGAGCAGTTCTTC CASSYPTGRGRNEQFF
TRBD1 - TRBJ2-4 TRBV6-5 TGTGCCAGCCAAGGAAGGACAGGGGGAACCATTCAGTACTTC CASQGRTGGTIQYF
TRBD1 few TRBJ1-5 TRBV2 TGTGCCAGCAGAAACACAGGGGGCTGGAATCAGCCCCAGCATTTT CASRNTGGWNQPQHF
- - TRBJ1-5 TRBV2 TGTGCCAGCAGGGACTCCGCGGGGGGGCATCAGCCCCAGCATTTT CASRDSAGGHQPQHF
- - TRBJ1-2 TRBV9 TGTGCCAGCAGCGTTCAGCGACAGCCCTCCTATGGCTACACCTTC CASSVQRQPSYGYTF
TRBD1 - TRBJ2-2 TRBV9 TGTGCCAGCAGCCCAAGACAGGGATTGAACACCGGGGAGCTGTTTTTT CASSPRQGLNTGELFF
- - TRBJ1-2 TRBV7-6 TGTGCCAGCAGCGACGGGAGTCGGGGCTACACCTTC CASSDGSRGYTF
- few TRBJ1-1 TRBV2 TGTGCCAGCACCGCGGACCTTTCACGGACTGAAGCTTTCTTT CASTADLSRTEAFF
- - TRBJ2-5 TRBV11-2 TGTGCCAGCAGCTTAGGAAAAGAGACCCAGTACTTC CASSLGKETQYF
TRBD1 - TRBJ2-1 TRBV15 TGTGCCACCAGCGGACGGGACAGGGAGGCACAGCAGTTCTTC CATSGRDREAQQFF
TRBD1 - TRBJ2-3 TRBV5-1 TGCGCCAGCAGCCCGGGGTCGGGACAGGGTCAAGATACGCAGTATTTT CASSPGSGQGQDTQYF
- - TRBJ2-1 TRBV7-2 TGTGCCAGCAGCTGGGACCCTAGCTCCTACAATGAGCAGTTCTTC CASSWDPSSYNEQFF
- - TRBJ1-2 TRBV14 TGTGCCAGCAGCCAAGTTGGTCGGTATTTGGATGGCTACACCTTC CASSQVGRYLDGYTF
- few TRBJ1-1 TRBV11-3 TGTGCCAGCAGCCCGACTATGAACACTGAAGCTTTCTTT CASSPTMNTEAFF
TRBD2 - TRBJ2-7 TRBV10-1 TGCGCCAGCAGTGAGGAGCGGGGGCCTACCTACGAGCAGTACTTC CASSEERGPTYEQYF
- - TRBJ1-2 TRBV6-5 TGTGCCACGAAGAGGGGGAACTATGGCTACACCTTC CATKRGNYGYTF
TRBD2 once TRBJ2-7 TRBV15 TGTGCCACCAGCAGAGCCCCGGGGGGATGGGTCTCCTACGAGCAGTACTTC CATSRAPGGWVSYEQYF
- - TRBJ1-4 TRBV25-1 TGTGCCAGCAGTGAATTTCGGGGCGAAATCTCTGAAAAACTGTTTTTT CASSEFRGEISEKLFF
- - TRBJ1-1 TRBV28 TGTGCCAGCAGTTTAGAGAAGGGATGGGGTACTGAAGCTTTCTTT CASSLEKGWGTEAFF
- - TRBJ1-6 TRBV5-1 TGCGCCAGCAGCTTGCAACAGGGAGGTTCACCCCTCCACTTT CASSLQQGGSPLHF
TRBD1 few TRBJ2-7 TRBV6-1 TGTGCCACTTCAAGGGACAGTCTTACCTACGAGCAGTACTTC CATSRDSLTYEQYF
- - TRBJ2-3 TRBV6-5 TGTGCCAGCAGTCACGACGGGGTCAGAGATACGCAGTATTTT CASSHDGVRDTQYF
- - TRBJ2-1 TRBV19 TGTGCCAGTAGTAACCTGGCCAATGAGCAGTTCTTC CASSNLANEQFF
- - TRBJ2-1 TRBV19 TGTGCCAGCTACCCGGGACACGAAACCTCCAATGAGCAGTTCTTC CASYPGHETSNEQFF
TRBD1 - TRBJ1-1 TRBV5-5 TGTGCCAGCAGCTTGGGTCTCGGACAGGGGTCTGCTGAAGCTTTCTTT CASSLGLGQGSAEAFF
- - TRBJ2-1 TRBV7-9 TGTGCCAGCAGCTTCTCCTTTCGGGTGGGCGGGCCTTTGGATGAGCAGTTCTTC CASSFSFRVGGPLDEQFF
- - TRBJ2-1 TRBV2 TGTGCCAGCAGTGAAGAGGGGACGGGCTACAATGAGCAGTTCTTC CASSEEGTGYNEQFF
- - TRBJ1-5 TRBV19 TGTGCCAGTAGTATAGATTACCAGCCCCAGCATTTT CASSIDYQPQHF
TRBD2 few TRBJ2-2 TRBV6-4 TGTGCCAGGAGGACCCGACTAGCGGGAGCCGGGGAGCTGTTTTTT CARRTRLAGAGELFF